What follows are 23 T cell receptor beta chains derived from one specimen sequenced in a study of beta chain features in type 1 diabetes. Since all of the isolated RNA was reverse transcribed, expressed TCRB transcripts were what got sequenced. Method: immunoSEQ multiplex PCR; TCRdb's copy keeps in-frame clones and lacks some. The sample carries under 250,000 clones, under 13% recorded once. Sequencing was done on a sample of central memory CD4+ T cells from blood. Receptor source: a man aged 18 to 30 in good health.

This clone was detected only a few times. As DNA, the CDR3 is TGTGCCTGGATACTAGCGGGAGGGAACAGGGACGAGCAGTACTTC. It codes for CAWILAGGNRDEQYF. The chain employs TRBV30 and TRBJ2-7, with 13 bases that match TRBD2. The CDR3 is 15 residues long. V lost 4 bases to trimming and J lost 5 bases; unmatched junction nucleotides: 8. CDR1 is GTSNPN, CDR2 SVGIG, per germline (reference sequence).

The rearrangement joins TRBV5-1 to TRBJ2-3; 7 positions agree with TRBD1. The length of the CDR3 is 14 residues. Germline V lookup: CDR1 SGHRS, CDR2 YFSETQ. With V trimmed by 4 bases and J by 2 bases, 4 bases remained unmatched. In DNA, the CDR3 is TGCGCCAGCAGCCGACAGGGACACACAGATACGCAGTATTTT. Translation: CASSRQGHTDTQYF. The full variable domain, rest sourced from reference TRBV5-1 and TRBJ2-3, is KAGVTQTPRYLIKTRGQQVTLSCSPISGHRSVSWYQQTPGQGLQFLFEYFSETQRNKGNFPGRFSGRQFSNSRSEMNVSTLELGDSALYLCASSRQGHTDTQYFGPGTRLTVL.

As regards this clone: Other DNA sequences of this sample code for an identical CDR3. In DNA, the CDR3 is TGTGCCAGCAGCCTAGTCAGCAATCAGCCCCAGCATTTT. Its protein is CASSLVSNQPQHF. The V and J genes are TRBV7-2 and TRBJ1-5; D gene ambiguous. The germline V and J ends were trimmed by 5 bases and 1 base, with 6 bases remaining between them. The CDR3 extends over 13 amino acids. Germline V CDR1 and CDR2: SGHTA, FQGNSA.

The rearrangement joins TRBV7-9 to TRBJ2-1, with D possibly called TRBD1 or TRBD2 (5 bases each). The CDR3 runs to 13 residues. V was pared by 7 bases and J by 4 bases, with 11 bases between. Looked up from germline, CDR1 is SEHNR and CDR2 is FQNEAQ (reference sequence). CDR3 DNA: TGTGCCAGCACCCGGGACGGATACAATGAGCAGTTCTTC. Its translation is CASTRDGYNEQFF.

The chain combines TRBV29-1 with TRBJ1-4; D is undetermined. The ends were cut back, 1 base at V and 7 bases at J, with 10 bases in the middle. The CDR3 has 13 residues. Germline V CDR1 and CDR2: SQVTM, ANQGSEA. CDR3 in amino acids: CSVEGSLGEKLFF. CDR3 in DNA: TGCAGCGTTGAAGGTAGTTTGGGTGAAAAACTGTTTTTT.

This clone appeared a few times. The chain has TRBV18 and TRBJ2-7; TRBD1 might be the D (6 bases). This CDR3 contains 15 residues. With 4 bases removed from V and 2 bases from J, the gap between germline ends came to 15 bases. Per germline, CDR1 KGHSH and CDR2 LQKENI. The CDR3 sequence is CASSRDTNRAYEQYF. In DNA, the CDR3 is TGTGCCAGCTCACGGGACACGAACAGAGCCTACGAGCAGTACTTC.

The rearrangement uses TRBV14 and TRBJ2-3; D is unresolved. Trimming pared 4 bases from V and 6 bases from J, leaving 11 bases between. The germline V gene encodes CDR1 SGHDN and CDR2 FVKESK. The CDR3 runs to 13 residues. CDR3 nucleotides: TGTGCCAGCAGCCTCGGCCGGAAGGATACGCAGTATTTT. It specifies CASSLGRKDTQYF.

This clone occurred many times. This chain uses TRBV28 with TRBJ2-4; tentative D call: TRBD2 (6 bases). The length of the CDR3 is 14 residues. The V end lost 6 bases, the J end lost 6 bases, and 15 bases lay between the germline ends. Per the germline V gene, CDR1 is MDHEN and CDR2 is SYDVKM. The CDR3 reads CASSRPGVGNIQYF. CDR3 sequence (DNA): TGTGCCAGCAGCCGCCCGGGAGTCGGAAACATTCAGTACTTC.

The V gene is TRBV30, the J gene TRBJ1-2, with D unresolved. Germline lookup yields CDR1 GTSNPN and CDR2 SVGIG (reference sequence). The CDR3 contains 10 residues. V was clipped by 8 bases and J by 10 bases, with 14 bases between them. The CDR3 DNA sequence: TGTGCCGTGAACACGGGTTCCTACACCTTC. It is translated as CAVNTGSYTF.

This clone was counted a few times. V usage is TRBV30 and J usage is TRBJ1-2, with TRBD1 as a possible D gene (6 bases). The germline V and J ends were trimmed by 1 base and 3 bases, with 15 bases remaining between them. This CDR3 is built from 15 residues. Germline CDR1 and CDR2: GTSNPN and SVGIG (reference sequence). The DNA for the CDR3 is TGTGCCTGGAGTGCGTTTCTATGGACAGACTATGGCTACACCTTC. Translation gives CAWSAFLWTDYGYTF.

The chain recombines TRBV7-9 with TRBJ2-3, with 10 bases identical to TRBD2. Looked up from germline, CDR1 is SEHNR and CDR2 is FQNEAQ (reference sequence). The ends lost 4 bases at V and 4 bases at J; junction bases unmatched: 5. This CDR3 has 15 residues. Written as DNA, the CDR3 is TGTGCCAGCAGCTCTCTAGCGGGAGCAGCAGATACGCAGTATTTT. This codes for CASSSLAGAADTQYF.

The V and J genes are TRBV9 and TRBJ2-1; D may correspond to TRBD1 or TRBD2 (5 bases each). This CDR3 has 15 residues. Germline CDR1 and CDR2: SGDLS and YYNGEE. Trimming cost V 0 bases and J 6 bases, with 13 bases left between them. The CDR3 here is CASSVARGVGNEQFF. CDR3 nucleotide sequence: TGTGCCAGCAGCGTAGCTAGAGGGGTCGGCAATGAGCAGTTCTTC.

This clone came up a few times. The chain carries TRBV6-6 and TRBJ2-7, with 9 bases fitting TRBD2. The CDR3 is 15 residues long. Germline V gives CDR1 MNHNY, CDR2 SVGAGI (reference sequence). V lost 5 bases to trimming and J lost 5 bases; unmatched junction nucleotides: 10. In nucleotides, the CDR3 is TGTGCCAGCAGTCTTCTAGCGGGGAGGATCCACGAGCAGTACTTC. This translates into CASSLLAGRIHEQYF.

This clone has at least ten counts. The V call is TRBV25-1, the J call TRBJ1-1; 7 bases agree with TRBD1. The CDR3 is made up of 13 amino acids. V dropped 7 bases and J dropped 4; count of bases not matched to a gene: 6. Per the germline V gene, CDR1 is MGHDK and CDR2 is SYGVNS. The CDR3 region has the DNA TGTGCCAGCATTCCAGACAGGGCCACTGAAGCTTTCTTT. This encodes CASIPDRATEAFF.

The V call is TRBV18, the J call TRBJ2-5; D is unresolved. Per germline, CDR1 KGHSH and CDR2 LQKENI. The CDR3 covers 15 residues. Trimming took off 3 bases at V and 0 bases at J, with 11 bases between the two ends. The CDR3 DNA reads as TGTGCCAGCTCACCTCGGAGCACCAACCAAGAGACCCAGTACTTC. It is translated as CASSPRSTNQETQYF.

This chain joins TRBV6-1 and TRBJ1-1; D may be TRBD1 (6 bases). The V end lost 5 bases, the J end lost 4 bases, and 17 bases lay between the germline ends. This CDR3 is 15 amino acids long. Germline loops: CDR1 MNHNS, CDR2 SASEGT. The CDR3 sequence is CASSQPQGGRTEAFF. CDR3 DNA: TGTGCCAGCAGTCAACCACAGGGAGGCCGCACTGAAGCTTTCTTT.

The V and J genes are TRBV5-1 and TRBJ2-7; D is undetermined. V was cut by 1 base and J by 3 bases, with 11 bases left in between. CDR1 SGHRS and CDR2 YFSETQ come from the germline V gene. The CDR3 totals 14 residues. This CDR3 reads CASSLNGQDYEQYF. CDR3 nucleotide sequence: TGCGCCAGCAGCTTGAACGGGCAGGACTACGAGCAGTACTTC.

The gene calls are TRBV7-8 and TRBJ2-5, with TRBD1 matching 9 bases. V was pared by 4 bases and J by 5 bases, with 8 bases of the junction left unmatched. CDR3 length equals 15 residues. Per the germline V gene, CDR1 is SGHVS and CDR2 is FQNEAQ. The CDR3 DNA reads TGTGCCAGCAGCTCCGGGACAGGGAAGTGGGAGACCCAGTACTTC. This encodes CASSSGTGKWETQYF.

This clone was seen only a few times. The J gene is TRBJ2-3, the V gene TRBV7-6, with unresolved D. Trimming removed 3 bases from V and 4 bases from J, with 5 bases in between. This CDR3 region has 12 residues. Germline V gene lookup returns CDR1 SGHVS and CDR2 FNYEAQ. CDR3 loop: CASSFRADTQYF. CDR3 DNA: TGTGCCAGCAGCTTTCGCGCAGATACGCAGTATTTT.

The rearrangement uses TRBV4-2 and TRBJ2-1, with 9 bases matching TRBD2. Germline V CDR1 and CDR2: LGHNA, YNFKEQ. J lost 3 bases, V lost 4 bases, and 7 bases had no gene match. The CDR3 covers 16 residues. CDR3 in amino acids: CASSPLTSGFYNEQFF. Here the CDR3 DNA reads TGTGCCAGCAGCCCTCTCACTAGCGGGTTCTACAATGAGCAGTTCTTC.

CDR3 bases: TGTGCCTGGAGCCCCACCCCGGGGAGGGAGACCCAGTACTTC. Residues: CAWSPTPGRETQYF. This chain connects TRBV30 to TRBJ2-5; possibly TRBD2 for D (6 bases). This CDR3 is built from 14 residues. Deletions cut 3 bases from V and 5 bases from J, with 16 bases between. Germline-derived CDR1 and CDR2 are GTSNPN and SVGIG (reference sequence).

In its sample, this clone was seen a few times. The chain's CDR3 is CASSQDTNTGELFF. Written as DNA, the CDR3 is TGTGCCAGCAGTCAAGATACGAACACCGGGGAGCTGTTTTTT. The V and J genes are TRBV6-5 and TRBJ2-2; D is ambiguous. This CDR3 is built from 14 residues. V was clipped by 5 bases and J by 0 bases, with 7 bases between them. Germline-derived CDR1 and CDR2 are MNHEY and SVGAGI.

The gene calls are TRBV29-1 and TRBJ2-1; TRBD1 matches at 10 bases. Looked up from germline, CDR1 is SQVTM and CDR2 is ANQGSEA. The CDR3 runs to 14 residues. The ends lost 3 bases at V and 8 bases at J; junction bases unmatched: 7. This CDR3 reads CSVERTGGVDEQFF. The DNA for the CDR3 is TGCAGCGTTGAGAGGACAGGGGGAGTCGATGAGCAGTTCTTC.